Presented here are 18 T cell receptor beta chains from one specimen sequenced in a study of blood T cell repertoires in COVID-19. The protocol was immunoSEQ multiplex PCR, while the TCRdb copy is restricted to in-frame clones and leaves out a portion. The repertoire holds about 300,000 clones, with more than 80% as singletons. The specimen sequenced was peripheral blood. The origin of the receptors is a woman between 50 and 59 years old with COVID-19, enrolled during active disease.

The chain carries TRBV5-1 and TRBJ2-7; 7 positions match TRBD1. V shed 1 base and J 4 bases; nucleotides not matched to a gene: 8. Germline loops: CDR1 SGHRS, CDR2 YFSETQ. CDR3 length equals 15 residues. The CDR3 protein is CASSLPRTGSYEQYF. In nucleotides, the CDR3 is TGCGCCAGCAGCTTGCCCCGGACAGGAAGTTACGAGCAGTACTTC.

The J gene is TRBJ1-1, the V gene TRBV18; tentatively, D is TRBD1 (5 bases). Trimming stripped 0 bases from V and 5 bases from J, with 10 bases between. The germline gives CDR1 KGHSH, CDR2 LQKENI. The CDR3 consists of 14 residues. CDR3 in DNA: TGTGCCAGCTCACCACCAAAGGGGTGGACTGAAGCTTTCTTT. Its protein is CASSPPKGWTEAFF.

This clone occurred once. The V and J genes are TRBV10-2 and TRBJ2-1, with D possibly TRBD2 on 5 matching bases. Germline V gene sequence: CDR1 WSHSY, CDR2 SAAADI. The ends were cut back, 2 bases at V and 3 bases at J, with 11 bases in the middle. This CDR3 has 15 residues. The CDR3 is CASSEEGGRYNEQFF. The CDR3 DNA follows: TGCGCCAGCAGTGAGGAGGGCGGGCGCTACAATGAGCAGTTCTTC.

With respect to this clone: Other DNA sequences of this sample code for an identical CDR3. The chain has TRBV5-1 and TRBJ2-3; no reliable D call. The length of the CDR3 is 11 residues. Germline V gives CDR1 SGHRS, CDR2 YFSETQ. Between the trimmed V and J ends, which lost 2 bases and 6 bases, there was a span of 4 bases. DNA for the CDR3: TGCGCCAGCAGCTTAGCGGATACGCAGTATTTT. It encodes CASSLADTQYF.

The gene calls are TRBV4-3 and TRBJ2-3; maybe TRBD2 (5 bases). CDR1 and CDR2 from the germline V gene are LGHNA and YSLEER. The V and J ends lost 1 base and 2 bases respectively, with 13 bases between them. CDR3 length: 16 residues. CDR3 amino acids: CASSQVEADLTDTQYF. CDR3 bases: TGCGCCAGCAGCCAAGTTGAAGCGGACCTCACAGATACGCAGTATTTT.

The chain has TRBV5-6 and TRBJ1-3, with a tentative D call TRBD1 (5 bases). CDR3 length: 19 amino acids. Trimming removed 1 base from V and 0 bases from J, with 20 bases in between. The V gene's germline CDR1 is SGHDT and CDR2 YYEEEE. CDR3 DNA sequence: TGTGCCAGCAGCTTGTTGGGTGTGGGAGGGGACGGCTCTGGAAACACCATATATTTT. It specifies CASSLLGVGGDGSGNTIYF.

The V gene is TRBV25-1, the J gene TRBJ2-1; D might be TRBD2 (5 bases). CDR3 size: 15 residues. The germline V gene encodes CDR1 MGHDK and CDR2 SYGVNS. Trimming left V 10 bases short and J 6 bases short, with 22 bases between. As DNA, the CDR3 is TGTGCCACCCTTAGAAGGACTCCAGAAGGCAATGAGCAGTTCTTC. This encodes CATLRRTPEGNEQFF.

The chain carries TRBV11-2 and TRBJ2-1; 9 bases fit TRBD2. J lost 7 bases, V lost 2 bases, and 9 bases had no gene match. The CDR3 totals 16 residues. Germline CDR1 and CDR2: SGHAT and FQNNGV. For the CDR3, the DNA is TGTGCCAGCAGCTTAACGGGGGGCGGGAGGGTAAATGAGCAGTTCTTC. Its protein product is CASSLTGGGRVNEQFF.

The genes are TRBV7-2 and TRBJ2-7, with a tentative D call TRBD1 (5 bases). Trimming took 2 bases from V and 4 from J, leaving 12 bases between them. The CDR3 contains 14 residues. Germline CDR1 is SGHTA and CDR2 is FQGNSA. This chain's CDR3 is CASSLMTDSYEQYF. The CDR3 nucleotides read TGTGCCAGCAGCTTAATGACAGATTCTTACGAGCAGTACTTC.

This sequence joins TRBV27 and TRBJ1-1, with D uncertain. The V and J ends lost 3 bases and 1 base respectively, with 6 bases between them. This CDR3 contains 13 residues. Germline CDR1 is MNHEY and CDR2 is SMNVEV (reference sequence). As DNA, the CDR3 is TGTGCCAGCAGTTTCTTCCCGAACACTGAAGCTTTCTTT. Its translation is CASSFFPNTEAFF.

V is TRBV5-1 and J is TRBJ1-1; 7 nucleotides align to TRBD1. Looked up from germline, CDR1 is SGHRS and CDR2 is YFSETQ. J gave up 6 bases and V 4 bases, and 6 bases lay outside the gene matches. CDR3 size: 13 residues. The CDR3 protein is CASSPEGAAEAFF. The DNA of the CDR3 is TGCGCCAGCAGCCCCGAGGGGGCTGCTGAAGCTTTCTTT.

This chain uses TRBV25-1 with TRBJ1-2; D remains ambiguous. There are 14 residues in the CDR3. The germline V gene encodes CDR1 MGHDK and CDR2 SYGVNS. Deletions cut 4 bases from V and 8 bases from J, with 17 bases between. CDR3 nucleotides: TGTGCCAGCAGTGGACAACCAATGGGTCGCGGCTACACCTTC. It yields the protein CASSGQPMGRGYTF.

Only a few counts were recorded for this clone. This chain links TRBV21-1 with TRBJ1-2; the table gives TRBD1 as D, unverified against the DNA. TRBV21-1 is reported as a pseudogene. The CDR3 runs 12 residues. The CDR3 bases are TGTGCCAGCGGAACAGTTTCCTATGGCTACACCTTC. Its translation is CASGTVSYGYTF.

This sequence joins TRBV4-3 and TRBJ2-7; 13 bases are a match to TRBD2. V lost 1 base, J lost 7 bases, and 4 bases stayed unmatched. Germline CDR1 is LGHNA and CDR2 is YSLEER. The CDR3 has 15 amino acids. CDR3 residues: CASSQGTSGSREQYF. CDR3 in DNA: TGCGCCAGCAGCCAAGGGACTAGCGGGAGTAGAGAGCAGTACTTC.

The rearrangement joins TRBV5-1 to TRBJ1-6; 12 bases fit TRBD1. Per the germline V gene, CDR1 is SGHRS and CDR2 is YFSETQ. This CDR3 spans 16 amino acids. Losses at the gene ends were 4 bases for V and 8 bases for J; bases not matched to a gene: 7. CDR3 nucleotide sequence: TGCGCCAGCAGCGCCGGGACAGGGGGCCTCGATTCACCCCTCCACTTT. It codes for CASSAGTGGLDSPLHF. Full variable domain (rest looked up from reference TRBV5-1 and TRBJ1-6): KAGVTQTPRYLIKTRGQQVTLSCSPISGHRSVSWYQQTPGQGLQFLFEYFSETQRNKGNFPGRFSGRQFSNSRSEMNVSTLELGDSALYLCASSAGTGGLDSPLHFGNGTRLTVT.

The CDR3 loop reads CASSFRAGNTIYF. The CDR3 DNA sequence: TGTGCCAGCAGTTTCAGGGCTGGAAACACCATATATTTT. The rearrangement links TRBV12-3 or TRBV12-4 to TRBJ1-3; a weak D match, TRBD1 (5 bases). The V end lost 3 bases, the J end lost 2 bases, and 5 bases lay between the germline ends. The CDR3 contains 13 residues.

V usage is TRBV4-2 and J usage is TRBJ2-6, with D uncertain. V was pared by 1 base and J by 4 bases, with 8 bases between. Germline CDR1 reads LGHNA; CDR2 reads YNFKEQ. This CDR3 is 15 amino acids long. The CDR3 nucleotides read TGTGCCAGCAGCCAAGGGCTCGGGGGGGCCAACGTCCTGACTTTC. Translated, it gives CASSQGLGGANVLTF.

Written as DNA, the CDR3 is TGTGCCAGCAGCTTTGGGACAGGCCCTGGAAACACCATATATTTT. This sequence encodes CASSFGTGPGNTIYF. The chain recombines TRBV7-3 with TRBJ1-3; 8 nucleotides agree with TRBD1. CDR1 is SGHTA and CDR2 is FQGTGA in the germline V gene. V shed 3 bases, J shed 2 bases, and the junction held 3 bases outside the gene matches. The CDR3 is made up of 15 amino acids.